These 24 T cell receptor beta chains originate from one sample sequenced in a study of cytomegalovirus exposure and HLA in healthy donors. The PCR employed 60 Vbeta primers together with 13 Jbeta primers. The method was immunoSEQ multiplex PCR; TCRdb's version includes in-frame clones alone and lacks a portion of them. The sample contains roughly 95,000 clones, approximately 80% of which appear only once. The source material was PBMCs. These receptors were collected from a man aged 25 to 40 in good health and CMV-seropositive.

V usage is TRBV29-1 and J usage is TRBJ1-2, with 7 nucleotides matching TRBD1. V lost 5 bases and J lost 5; bases outside the gene matches: 14. From germline, CDR1 is SQVTM and CDR2 ANQGSEA. CDR3 length: 15 amino acids. In DNA, the CDR3 is TGCAGCGTTACCGGGACAGAACCCAATAGGTATGGCTACACCTTC. Translating gives CSVTGTEPNRYGYTF.

The count of this clone is one. The chain combines TRBV6-6 with TRBJ1-1; D is possibly TRBD1 (6 bases). Germline values: CDR1 MNHNY, CDR2 SVGAGI (reference sequence). Trimming pared 0 bases from V and 0 bases from J, leaving 11 bases between. This CDR3 spans 16 amino acids. In nucleotides, the CDR3 is TGTGCCAGCAGTTACTCGCTAGGGGGAGTGAACACTGAAGCTTTCTTT. Amino acid sequence: CASSYSLGGVNTEAFF.

The J gene is TRBJ2-2, the V gene TRBV16; weak D call: TRBD1 (6 bases). This CDR3 has 13 amino acids. CDR1 and CDR2 from the germline V gene are KGHSY and FQNENV. V lost 5 bases and J lost 5, with 9 bases in between. CDR3 DNA sequence: TGTGCCAGCAGCGTACAGGGAACCGGGGAGCTGTTTTTT. It yields the protein CASSVQGTGELFF.

V usage is TRBV6-5 and J usage is TRBJ2-1; 8 nucleotides agree with TRBD1. CDR1 is MNHEY, CDR2 SVGAGI, per germline. CDR3 size: 15 residues. The V and J ends lost 4 bases and 8 bases, in that order; junction bases with no gene match: 10. The CDR3 reads CASSSRGQGIDEQFF. In nucleotides, the CDR3 is TGTGCCAGCAGTTCCCGTGGACAGGGCATCGATGAGCAGTTCTTC.

J is TRBJ2-2 and V is TRBV5-4; possible D gene TRBD1, 6 bases. CDR3 length: 15 amino acids. Germline lookup yields CDR1 SGHNT and CDR2 YYREEE (reference sequence). Trimming stripped 5 bases from V and 4 bases from J, with 15 bases between. CDR3 region: CASSSDTGFTGELFF. The CDR3 coding sequence is TGTGCCAGCAGTTCGGACACAGGGTTCACCGGGGAGCTGTTTTTT.

The V gene is TRBV5-4, the J gene TRBJ1-1, with D unresolved. Between the trimmed V and J ends, which lost 0 bases and 4 bases, there was a span of 10 bases. Germline V CDR1 and CDR2: SGHNT, YYREEE (reference sequence). The CDR3 is 14 amino acids. CDR3 sequence: CASSLVGVGTEAFF. The CDR3 DNA is TGTGCCAGCAGCTTGGTGGGAGTGGGCACTGAAGCTTTCTTT.

CDR3 sequence (DNA): TGCGCCAGCACCTACAGGGGGCCCGCGGACGAAAAACTGTTTTTT. Translation: CASTYRGPADEKLFF. J is TRBJ1-4 and V is TRBV10-1; 9 bases align to TRBD1. The CDR3 extends over 15 amino acids. Germline V gene sequence: CDR1 WNHNN, CDR2 SYGVQD (reference sequence). The trim removed 7 bases at V and 8 bases at J, leaving 11 bases unmatched.

This clone has only a few counts. The chain uses TRBV30 and TRBJ1-1, with D unresolved. Germline V gene sequence: CDR1 GTSNPN, CDR2 SVGIG (reference sequence). This CDR3 is built from 13 residues. V shed 0 bases and J shed 1 base, with 6 bases lying between them. The CDR3 DNA sequence: TGTGCCTGGAGTGTACAACGGAACACTGAAGCTTTCTTT. This sequence encodes CAWSVQRNTEAFF.

This sequence joins TRBV4-2 and TRBJ1-2, with TRBD1 matching 10 bases. CDR3 size: 18 residues. The germline V gene encodes CDR1 LGHNA and CDR2 YNFKEQ. Trimming at V came to 1 base and at J to 1 base, leaving 9 bases not matched to a gene. The CDR3 is CASSQGQGAWGGNYGYTF. As DNA, the CDR3 is TGTGCCAGCAGCCAAGGACAGGGGGCTTGGGGAGGTAACTATGGCTACACCTTC.

Here the CDR3 reads CASSRTGGNTEAFF. DNA of the CDR3: TGTGCCAGCAGTAGGACAGGGGGGAACACTGAAGCTTTCTTT. The V gene is TRBV28, the J gene TRBJ1-1; 10 bases match TRBD1. V trimming: 5 bases; J trimming: 1 base; junction bases outside the gene matches: 1. The CDR3 consists of 14 residues. Looked up from germline, CDR1 is MDHEN and CDR2 is SYDVKM.

J is TRBJ2-4 and V is TRBV2, with 7 bases fitting TRBD1. J was trimmed by 0 bases and V by 7 bases; bases with no gene match: 9. CDR1 is SNHLY, CDR2 FYNNEI, per germline. The CDR3 contains 16 residues. CDR3: CASTLTGTLAKNIQYF. In DNA form, the CDR3 reads TGTGCCAGCACTCTGACAGGGACACTAGCCAAAAACATTCAGTACTTC.

The chain has TRBV7-2 and TRBJ1-6; tentatively, D is TRBD1 (6 bases). This CDR3 is built from 15 residues. Germline V CDR1 and CDR2: SGHTA, FQGNSA. With 1 base removed from V and 10 bases from J, the gap between germline ends came to 14 bases. This CDR3 is CASSLDQGRDSPLHF. The CDR3 nucleotides read TGTGCCAGCAGCTTAGACCAGGGGAGGGACTCACCCCTCCACTTT.

The rearrangement uses TRBV19 and TRBJ1-6; a weak D match, TRBD1 (6 bases). The CDR3 is made up of 14 amino acids. From germline, CDR1 is LNHDA and CDR2 SQIVND (reference sequence). V lost 3 bases to trimming and J lost 6 bases, with 9 bases between them. CDR3 DNA: TGTGCCAGTAGTATCACAGGGTTTAATTCACCCCTCCACTTT. Translating it yields CASSITGFNSPLHF.

This clone was recorded once. V and J are TRBV25-1 and TRBJ2-7; TRBD1 matches at 8 bases. Germline CDR1 is MGHDK and CDR2 is SYGVNS. The CDR3 runs to 15 residues. Trimming took 4 bases from V and 0 from J; bases not matched to a gene: 5. The CDR3 here is CASSGRDRSSYEQYF. In DNA form, the CDR3 reads TGTGCCAGCAGTGGCCGGGACAGGAGCTCCTACGAGCAGTACTTC.

The chain uses TRBV2 and TRBJ2-5; the match to TRBD2 covers 11 bases. CDR1 SNHLY and CDR2 FYNNEI come from the germline V gene. This CDR3 is built from 15 residues. Trimming removed 7 bases from V and 5 bases from J; junction bases left unmatched: 9. In DNA, the CDR3 is TGTGCCAGCAACAGCCTAGCGGGAGGAACCGAGACCCAGTACTTC. Translating gives CASNSLAGGTETQYF. The full variable domain, completed using reference TRBV2 and TRBJ2-5, is EPEVTQTPSHQVTQMGQEVILRCVPISNHLYFYWYRQILGQKVEFLVSFYNNEISEKSEIFDDQFSVERPDGSNFTLKIRSTKLEDSAMYFCASNSLAGGTETQYFGPGTRLLVL.

The rearrangement joins TRBV14 to TRBJ2-3, with a weak D call TRBD2 (6 bases). Trimming cost V 4 bases and J 2 bases, with 10 bases left between them. Germline CDR1 and CDR2: SGHDN and FVKESK. The CDR3 is made up of 14 amino acids. The CDR3: CASSPGLLTDTQYF. The CDR3 DNA reads TGTGCCAGCAGCCCGGGACTTCTCACAGATACGCAGTATTTT.

The rearrangement links TRBV29-1 to TRBJ1-1; 8 bases match TRBD1. The V segment lost 7 bases and the J segment 5 bases; nucleotides outside the gene matches: 9. The CDR3 covers 13 residues. Germline CDR1 SQVTM, CDR2 ANQGSEA. This chain's CDR3 is CSGCTGGGTEAFF. In nucleotides, the CDR3 is TGCAGCGGTTGCACAGGGGGTGGGACTGAAGCTTTCTTT.

V usage is TRBV4-1 and J usage is TRBJ2-3, with 11 bases fitting TRBD1. Germline V gene sequence: CDR1 MGHRA, CDR2 YSYEKL. V lost 4 bases, J lost 5 bases, and 14 bases stayed unmatched. The CDR3 runs to 18 residues. The CDR3 region has the DNA TGCGCCAGCAGCCCCATCCTTCGGTGGACAGGGGGCAAAGATACGCAGTATTTT. Protein product: CASSPILRWTGGKDTQYF.

The J gene is TRBJ1-1, the V gene TRBV6-4, with 8 bases aligning to TRBD1. Germline values: CDR1 MRHNA, CDR2 SNTAGT. The CDR3 totals 16 residues. The J segment lost 5 bases and the V segment lost 2 bases, leaving 10 bases of the junction unmatched. CDR3 amino acids: CASSDRQGALATEAFF. The CDR3 DNA reads TGTGCCAGCAGTGACAGGCAGGGGGCGTTGGCGACTGAAGCTTTCTTT.

This clone was observed once. The chain uses TRBV9 and TRBJ2-3; TRBD2 agrees at 14 bases. From germline, CDR1 is SGDLS and CDR2 YYNGEE. J lost 3 bases, V lost 1 base, and 10 bases had no gene match. The CDR3 totals 19 residues. CDR3 in amino acids: CASSVRSTSGGARTDTQYF. The CDR3 DNA sequence: TGTGCCAGCAGCGTACGTTCGACTAGCGGGGGGGCCAGGACAGATACGCAGTATTTT.

The chain carries TRBV9 and TRBJ2-1, with 8 bases matching TRBD2. This CDR3 region has 15 residues. Trimming took 0 bases from V and 4 from J; bases not matched to a gene: 3. Germline loops: CDR1 SGDLS, CDR2 YYNGEE. The CDR3 here is CASSVEGTSYNEQFF. CDR3 DNA sequence: TGTGCCAGCAGCGTAGAGGGGACTAGTTACAATGAGCAGTTCTTC. The variable domain in full, completed from reference TRBV9 and TRBJ2-1, reads DSGVTQTPKHLITATGQRVTLRCSPRSGDLSVYWYQQSLDQGLQFLIQYYNGEERAKGNILERFSAQQFPDLHSELNLSSLELGDSALYFCASSVEGTSYNEQFFGPGTRLTVL.

The chain links TRBV6-1 to TRBJ2-2; no definite D call. CDR1 and CDR2 from the germline V gene are MNHNS and SASEGT. V lost 1 base and J lost 3, with 9 bases in between. CDR3 size: 15 residues. The CDR3 coding sequence is TGTGCCAGCAGTGAAGATTTGAGTTACACCGGGGAGCTGTTTTTT. Translation gives CASSEDLSYTGELFF.

This chain connects TRBV15 to TRBJ1-5; D remains ambiguous. Between the trimmed V and J ends, which lost 0 bases and 4 bases, there was a span of 10 bases. CDR1 and CDR2 from the germline V gene are LNHNV and YYDKDF (reference sequence). This CDR3 region has 15 residues. CDR3: CATSRDLSRNQPQHF. The CDR3 DNA sequence: TGTGCCACCAGCAGAGATCTCTCTAGAAATCAGCCCCAGCATTTT.

The CDR3 sequence is CAIMDKLSGANVLTF. In DNA form, the CDR3 reads TGTGCCATCATGGACAAACTCTCTGGGGCCAACGTCCTGACTTTC. This rearrangement joins TRBV10-3 to TRBJ2-6; tentative D call: TRBD1 (5 bases). Germline CDR1 and CDR2: ENHRY and SYGVKD. V dropped 7 bases and J dropped 0 bases, with 10 bases sitting between them. The CDR3 length is 15 residues.